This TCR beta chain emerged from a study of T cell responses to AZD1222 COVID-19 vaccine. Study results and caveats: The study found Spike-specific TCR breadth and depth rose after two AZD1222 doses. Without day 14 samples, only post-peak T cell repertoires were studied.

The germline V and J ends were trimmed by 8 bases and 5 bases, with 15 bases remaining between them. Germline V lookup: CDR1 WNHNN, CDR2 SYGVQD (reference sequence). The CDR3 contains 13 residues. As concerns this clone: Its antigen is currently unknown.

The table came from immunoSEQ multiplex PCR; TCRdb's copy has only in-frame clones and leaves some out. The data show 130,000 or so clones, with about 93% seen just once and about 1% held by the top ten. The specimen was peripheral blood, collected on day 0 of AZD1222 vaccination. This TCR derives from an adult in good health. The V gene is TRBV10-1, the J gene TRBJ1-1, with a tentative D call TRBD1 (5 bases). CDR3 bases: TGCGCCAGCGCCGGACAAGTAGGAACTGAAGCTTTCTTT. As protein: CASAGQVGTEAFF.